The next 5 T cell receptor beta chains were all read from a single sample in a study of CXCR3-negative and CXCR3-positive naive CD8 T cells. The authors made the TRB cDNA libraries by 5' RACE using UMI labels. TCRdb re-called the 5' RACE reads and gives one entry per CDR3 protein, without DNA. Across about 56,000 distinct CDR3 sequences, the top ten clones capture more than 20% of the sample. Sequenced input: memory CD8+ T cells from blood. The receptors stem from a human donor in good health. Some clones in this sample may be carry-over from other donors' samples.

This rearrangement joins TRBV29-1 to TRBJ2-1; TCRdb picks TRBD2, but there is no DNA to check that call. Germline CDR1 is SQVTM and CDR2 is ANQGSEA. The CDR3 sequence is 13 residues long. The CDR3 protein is CSVTSVSYNEQFF.

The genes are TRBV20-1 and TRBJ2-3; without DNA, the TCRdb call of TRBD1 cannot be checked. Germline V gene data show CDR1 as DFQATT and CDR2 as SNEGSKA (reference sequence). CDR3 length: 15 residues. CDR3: CSAPGVAGLTDTQYF.

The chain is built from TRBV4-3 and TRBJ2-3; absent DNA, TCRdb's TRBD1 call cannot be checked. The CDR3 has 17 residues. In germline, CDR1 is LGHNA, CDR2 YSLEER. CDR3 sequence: CASSQTVPGQGADTQYF.

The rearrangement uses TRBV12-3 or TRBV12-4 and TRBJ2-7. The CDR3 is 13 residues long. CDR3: CASSLSVAYEQYF.

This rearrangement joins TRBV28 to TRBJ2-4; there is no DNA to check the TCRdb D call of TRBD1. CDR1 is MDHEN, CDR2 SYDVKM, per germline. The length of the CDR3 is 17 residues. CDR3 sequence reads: CASSSQGTGRWENIQYF. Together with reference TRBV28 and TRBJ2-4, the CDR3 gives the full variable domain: DVKVTQSSRYLVKRTGEKVFLECVQDMDHENMFWYRQDPGLGLRLIYFSYDVKMKEKGDIPEGYSVSREKKERFSLILESASTNQTSMYLCASSSQGTGRWENIQYFGAGTRLSVL.